The 28 T cell receptor beta chains presented below share a single source sample, sequenced in a study of OX40 agonist ivuxolimab in advanced cancers. The method was immunoSEQ multiplex PCR; TCRdb's version includes in-frame clones alone and lacks a portion of them. The repertoire has about 72,000 clones, over 75% of them found once; the top ten carry 0.94%. The sequences come from CD4+ or CD8+ T cells sorted from blood, collected in a trial of the OX40 agonist ivuxolimab. These receptors were collected from an adult with an advanced solid tumor such as melanoma, head and neck, liver or kidney cancer.

The genes are TRBV27 and TRBJ2-7, with 8 nucleotides matching TRBD1. The CDR3 sequence is 15 residues long. Germline lookup yields CDR1 MNHEY and CDR2 SMNVEV (reference sequence). J gave up 1 base and V 6 bases, and 8 bases lay outside the gene matches. CDR3 nucleotide sequence: TGTGCCAGCAGCCGCGACAGGGGAGGATCCTACGAGCAGTACTTC. This gives the protein CASSRDRGGSYEQYF.

V is TRBV5-1 and J is TRBJ2-1; D uncertain. V gave up 5 bases and J gave up 4 bases, with 10 bases separating them. Looked up from germline, CDR1 is SGHRS and CDR2 is YFSETQ. The CDR3 runs 13 residues. The CDR3 DNA is TGCGCCAGCAGGCCCACAGAATACAATGAGCAGTTCTTC. Translating gives CASRPTEYNEQFF.

The rearrangement uses TRBV11-3 and TRBJ2-5; TRBD2 matches 7 bases. The DNA matches TRBJ2-7 better at its end, which makes the J call doubtful. Germline V lookup: CDR1 SGHNT, CDR2 YENEEA. The CDR3 has 14 residues. The CDR3 nucleotides are TGTGCCAGCAGCTCCATAGCGGGCAGCTACGAGCAGTACTTC. Translated, it gives CASSSIAGSYEQYF.

The V gene is TRBV19, the J gene TRBJ1-1; D may be TRBD1 (5 bases). This CDR3 region has 15 residues. Germline V gene lookup returns CDR1 LNHDA and CDR2 SQIVND (reference sequence). V was pared by 3 bases and J by 1 base, with 12 bases between. The CDR3 nucleotides are TGTGCCAGTAGTATTGGGAATGGGGGGAACACTGAAGCTTTCTTT. As protein: CASSIGNGGNTEAFF.

This chain connects TRBV7-2 to TRBJ1-2; D call uncertain. Germline values: CDR1 SGHTA, CDR2 FQGNSA. The germline V and J ends were trimmed by 2 bases and 5 bases, with 9 bases remaining between them. The CDR3 has 13 amino acids. CDR3 sequence reads: CASSLSKGYGYTF. The CDR3 bases are TGTGCCAGCAGCTTAAGTAAGGGTTATGGCTACACCTTC.

The rearrangement joins TRBV12-5 to TRBJ2-7, with 7 nucleotides matching TRBD2. The CDR3 is 11 amino acids. From germline, CDR1 is LGHNT and CDR2 FRNRAP. The V and J ends lost 3 bases and 7 bases, in that order; junction bases with no gene match: 0. CDR3 in amino acids: CASGFGGEQYF. CDR3 bases: TGTGCTAGTGGTTTCGGGGGGGAGCAGTACTTC.

V and J are TRBV4-1 and TRBJ2-2, with TRBD2 as a possible D gene (5 bases). CDR1 and CDR2 from the germline V gene are MGHRA and YSYEKL. Trimming pared 1 base from V and 7 bases from J, leaving 10 bases between. The CDR3 sequence is 14 residues long. In DNA form, the CDR3 reads TGCGCCAGCAGCCAAGGGGAGTCAGACGGGGAGCTGTTTTTT. It translates to CASSQGESDGELFF.

The chain has TRBV18 and TRBJ1-1, with a possible D match to TRBD1 (6 bases). Germline CDR1 reads KGHSH; CDR2 reads LQKENI. The CDR3 has 14 amino acids. V was shortened by 5 bases and J by 8 bases, with 18 bases between the two germline ends. The CDR3 loop is CASSVMDRSAEAFF. The CDR3 DNA is TGTGCCAGCTCAGTCATGGACAGATCCGCAGAAGCTTTCTTT.

This clone has a single count. V usage is TRBV18 and J usage is TRBJ2-5, with TRBD2 matching over 11 bases. The germline V gene encodes CDR1 KGHSH and CDR2 LQKENI. The trim removed 2 bases at V and 1 base at J, leaving 6 bases unmatched. This CDR3 has 17 amino acids. CDR3: CASSPTSGGSGQETQYF. CDR3 DNA sequence: TGTGCCAGCTCACCAACTAGCGGGGGATCGGGCCAAGAGACCCAGTACTTC.

The V and J genes are TRBV5-4 and TRBJ2-7; 8 bases map to TRBD2. The junction had 9 bases not matched to a gene; V was cut back by 4 bases and J by 0 bases. Germline CDR1 SGHNT, CDR2 YYREEE (reference sequence). This CDR3 is 16 amino acids long. The DNA for the CDR3 is TGTGCCAGCAGCCCGGGGGGGGGACAACGCTCCTACGAGCAGTACTTC. Translating gives CASSPGGGQRSYEQYF.

The DNA of the CDR3 is TGTGCCAGCAGTGAAGCCGACATATTATACGAGCAGTACTTC. Residues: CASSEADILYEQYF. The chain employs TRBV6-1 and TRBJ2-7; D is unclear. Germline V CDR1 and CDR2: MNHNS, SASEGT. Trimming left V 0 bases short and J 4 bases short, with 10 bases between. The CDR3 spans 14 residues.

The chain employs TRBV23-1 and TRBJ1-1, with TRBD1 matching 7 bases. TRBV23-1 is assigned to the ORF class and has an uncertain function. With V trimmed by 0 bases and J by 5 bases, 9 bases remained unmatched. CDR3 length: 16 residues. The CDR3 coding sequence is TGCGCCAGCAGTCAATCAAGCCAGACAGGGTGGACTGAAGCTTTCTTT. This encodes CASSQSSQTGWTEAFF.

V usage is TRBV9 and J usage is TRBJ2-1; 9 nucleotides match TRBD2. Germline V lookup: CDR1 SGDLS, CDR2 YYNGEE. Losses at the gene ends were 2 bases for V and 1 base for J; bases not matched to a gene: 10. The CDR3 totals 18 residues. As DNA, the CDR3 is TGTGCCAGCAGCGTTTGGGCTAGCGGGATCAGGTCCTACAATGAGCAGTTCTTC. This translates into CASSVWASGIRSYNEQFF.

The rearrangement uses TRBV29-1 and TRBJ2-5, with 10 positions matching TRBD1. This CDR3 is 12 amino acids long. Looked up from germline, CDR1 is SQVTM and CDR2 is ANQGSEA. V lost 7 bases, J lost 7 bases, and 6 bases stayed unmatched. The CDR3 DNA follows: TGCAGCGCTAGCCGGGACAGGGGGACCCAGTACTTC. Its protein is CSASRDRGTQYF.

This rearrangement joins TRBV7-9 to TRBJ1-3; the D gene is possibly TRBD1 (5 bases). Trimming removed 5 bases from V and 2 bases from J, with 16 bases in between. Germline V gene sequence: CDR1 SEHNR, CDR2 FQNEAQ (reference sequence). This CDR3 region has 16 residues. This CDR3 is CASSTLRGPPGNTIYF. The CDR3 DNA reads as TGTGCCAGCAGCACCTTGAGGGGCCCCCCTGGAAACACCATATATTTT.

V is TRBV2 and J is TRBJ2-3, with 7 positions matching TRBD2. V gave up 2 bases and J gave up 4 bases; unmatched junction bases: 6. Germline V lookup: CDR1 SNHLY, CDR2 FYNNEI. This CDR3 contains 15 residues. The DNA for the CDR3 is TGTGCCAGCAGTGAATTAACGGGAGGTCCAGATACGCAGTATTTT. It is translated as CASSELTGGPDTQYF. Supplemented by reference TRBV2 and TRBJ2-3, the full variable domain reads EPEVTQTPSHQVTQMGQEVILRCVPISNHLYFYWYRQILGQKVEFLVSFYNNEISEKSEIFDDQFSVERPDGSNFTLKIRSTKLEDSAMYFCASSELTGGPDTQYFGPGTRLTVL.

This chain joins TRBV18 and TRBJ1-5; D is unclear. The CDR3 length is 14 residues. Trimming removed 4 bases from V and 0 bases from J, with 7 bases in between. Per germline, CDR1 KGHSH and CDR2 LQKENI. This chain's CDR3 is CASSQEDSNQPQHF. DNA of the CDR3: TGTGCCAGCTCACAGGAGGATAGCAATCAGCCCCAGCATTTT.

This chain joins TRBV7-9 and TRBJ1-4; 8 nucleotides line up with TRBD1. Germline V gene sequence: CDR1 SEHNR, CDR2 FQNEAQ (reference sequence). This CDR3 is built from 15 residues. V lost 5 bases, J lost 3 bases, and 5 bases stayed unmatched. The CDR3 coding sequence is TGTGCCAGCAGCCGGGGACAGGCGGCTAATGAAAAACTGTTTTTT. This codes for CASSRGQAANEKLFF.

This clone showed up just a few times. The V call is TRBV7-9, the J call TRBJ1-5, with a weak D call TRBD1 (5 bases). V was shortened by 5 bases and J by 5 bases, with 25 bases between the two germline ends. Germline-derived CDR1 and CDR2 are SEHNR and FQNEAQ (reference sequence). The CDR3 is 18 residues long. CDR3 coding DNA: TGTGCCAGCAGCCCGGGGGGAGGGGCACAGGTAGAGTATCAGCCCCAGCATTTT. This sequence encodes CASSPGGGAQVEYQPQHF.

The V call is TRBV10-3, the J call TRBJ1-1, with 7 positions matching TRBD1. CDR3 length: 15 amino acids. Germline loops: CDR1 ENHRY, CDR2 SYGVKD. V trimming: 3 bases; J trimming: 6 bases; junction bases outside the gene matches: 10. This CDR3 reads CAISDGGGQWAEAFF. The DNA of the CDR3 is TGTGCCATCAGTGATGGGGGGGGACAGTGGGCTGAAGCTTTCTTT.

The chain couples TRBV11-3 to TRBJ1-1; 8 positions agree with TRBD1. The V gene's germline CDR1 is SGHNT and CDR2 YENEEA. The CDR3 is 13 residues long. V was pared by 5 bases and J by 6 bases, with 5 bases of the junction left unmatched. The CDR3 DNA follows: TGTGCCAGCAGCGTCGCAGGGGGCGCTGAAGCTTTCTTT. It translates to CASSVAGGAEAFF.

The chain couples TRBV7-6 to TRBJ2-7; tentatively, D is TRBD2 (5 bases). The V gene lost 8 bases and the J gene lost 4 bases, with 15 bases spanning the gap. This CDR3 comprises 13 residues. Germline loops: CDR1 SGHVS, CDR2 FNYEAQ. The DNA of the CDR3 is TGTGCCAGCCCAAGGGAGTTTATGTACGAGCAGTACTTC. It codes for CASPREFMYEQYF.

V and J are TRBV28 and TRBJ2-5; 8 nucleotides match TRBD1. TRBJ2-7 explains the end of the DNA better; the J call may be wrong. Per germline, CDR1 MDHEN and CDR2 SYDVKM. The CDR3 has 16 residues. CDR3 sequence reads: CASSSFGTGRTYEQYF. CDR3 nucleotides: TGTGCCAGCAGTTCGTTTGGGACAGGTCGGACCTACGAGCAGTACTTC.

The chain employs TRBV7-6 and TRBJ1-6; D is possibly TRBD1 (6 bases). This CDR3 spans 17 amino acids. Trimming pared 0 bases from V and 5 bases from J, leaving 14 bases between. Germline-derived CDR1 and CDR2 are SGHVS and FNYEAQ. In nucleotides, the CDR3 is TGTGCCAGCAGCTTAGCGGGACAAAGGAGGAATAATTCACCCCTCCACTTT. Its translation: CASSLAGQRRNNSPLHF.

The chain is built from TRBV7-3 and TRBJ2-1; tentatively, D is TRBD2 (6 bases). V shed 5 bases and J shed 1 base, with 15 bases lying between them. Per the germline V gene, CDR1 is SGHTA and CDR2 is FQGTGA. This CDR3 contains 16 residues. CDR3 residues: CASSLSGTGSYNEQFF. The CDR3 bases are TGTGCCAGCAGCCTATCCGGGACTGGATCCTACAATGAGCAGTTCTTC.

This clone was found a few times. The chain carries TRBV18 and TRBJ2-7; D is ambiguous. The germline V gene encodes CDR1 KGHSH and CDR2 LQKENI. Trimming shortened V by 0 bases and J by 2 bases, and 5 bases separated the two germline ends. The CDR3 covers 13 residues. For the CDR3, the DNA is TGTGCCAGCTCACCACCAACTACCTACGAGCAGTACTTC. Its protein product is CASSPPTTYEQYF.

The CDR3 DNA follows: TGTGCCAGCAGCCCGAAGGCTAGCGGCCCCTACAATGAGCAGTTCTTC. It specifies CASSPKASGPYNEQFF. The chain joins TRBV27 to TRBJ2-1; 7 nucleotides align to TRBD2. There are 16 residues in the CDR3. V lost 6 bases, J lost 2 bases, and 10 bases stayed unmatched. The germline gives CDR1 MNHEY, CDR2 SMNVEV (reference sequence).

The J gene is TRBJ1-1, the V gene TRBV11-1; 9 bases fit TRBD1. The CDR3 is 15 residues long. CDR1 is SGHAT and CDR2 is FQDESV in the germline V gene (reference sequence). The trim removed 5 bases at V and 1 base at J, leaving 5 bases unmatched. The CDR3 coding sequence is TGTGCCAGCAGCACCCAGACAGGGGGGAACACTGAAGCTTTCTTT. Translating it yields CASSTQTGGNTEAFF.